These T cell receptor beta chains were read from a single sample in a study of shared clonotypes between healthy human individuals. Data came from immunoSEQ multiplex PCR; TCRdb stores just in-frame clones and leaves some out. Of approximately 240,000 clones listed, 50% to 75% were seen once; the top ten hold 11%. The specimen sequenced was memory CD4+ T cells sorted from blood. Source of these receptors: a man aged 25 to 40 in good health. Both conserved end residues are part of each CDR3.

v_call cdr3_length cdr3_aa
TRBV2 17 CASSDYPGGLSNQPQHF
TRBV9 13 CASSVGNVDEQFF
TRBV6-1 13 CASMRDRAYEQFF
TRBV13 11 CASSLEDTQYF
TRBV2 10 CASRVDIQYF
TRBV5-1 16 CASSQELAGSTDTQYF
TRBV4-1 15 CASSQTAAQGTEAFF
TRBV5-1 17 CASSLGAGTGNTGELFF
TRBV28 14 CASSTGTVPYEQYF
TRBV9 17 CASSVEAHPRGNYGYTF
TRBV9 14 CASSVGGVNTEAFF
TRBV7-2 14 CASRRTGDGQPQHF
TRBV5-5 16 CASGLGGDQDSYEQYF
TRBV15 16 CATSSSGPGGPYEQYF
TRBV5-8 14 CASSLYGGGYEQYF
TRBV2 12 CASRISGYEQYF
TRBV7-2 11 CASSHNTEAFF
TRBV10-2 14 CASIETSRSYEQYF
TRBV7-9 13 CASSFMGDTEAFF
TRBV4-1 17 CASSQDLASGSADTQYF
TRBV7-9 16 CASSLGTRGGYNEQFF
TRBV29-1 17 CSVESTGLAGAYNEQFF
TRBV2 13 CASVAGAQYEQYF
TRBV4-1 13 CASSQLVAGELFF
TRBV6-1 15 CASRTYRDSNQPQHF
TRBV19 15 CASTATGTGFREQYF
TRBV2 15 CASSKTGIDTDTQYF
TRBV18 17 CASSPTTGASSYNEQFF
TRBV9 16 CASSPKPMAVRNEQFF
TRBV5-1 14 CASAGGASGNEQFF
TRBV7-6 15 CASSSLSAGAETQYF
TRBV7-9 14 CASSTSGSSYEQYF
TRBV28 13 CASSDSGTYEQYF
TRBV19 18 CASSMRSGRLRGTDTQYF
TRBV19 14 CASRRTGTGNTIYF
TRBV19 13 CASRLEGGNEQFF
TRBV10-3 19 CAITPDSGIQWVSTDTQYF
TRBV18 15 CASSPYRQPNTEAFF
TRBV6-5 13 CASSWQGQETQYF
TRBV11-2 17 CASSLDLGGRSYNEQFF
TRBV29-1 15 CSGQGLAGGPVEQFF
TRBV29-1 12 CSVEWGADTQYF
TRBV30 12 CAWSARGREQFF
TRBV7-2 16 CASSLVGGGLWETQYF
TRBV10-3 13 CAISVYMGDEQYF
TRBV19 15 CASSPTGGFMVTQYF
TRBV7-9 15 CASSLESGPSYEQYF
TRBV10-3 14 CAISEGLVQETQYF
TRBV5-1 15 CASTALAQKGDTQYF
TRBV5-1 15 CASSSTRGSGNEQFF
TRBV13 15 CASSLGGKSTDTQYF
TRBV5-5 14 CASSLGRFQETQYF
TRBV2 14 CASSGQASYNEQFF
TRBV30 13 CASRGGGQETQYF